The entry that follows covers one TCR beta chain sequence. Its matching antigen is unknown. This sample is drawn from a study of CD4 T cells in relation to SARS-CoV-2 and coronaviruses. Sorted naive or memory CD4+ cells met CEF peptides for approximately nine days. Study-wide results and limits: Culture-expanded clones reflect memory recall rather than primary priming during culture. Pre-pandemic and post-infection samples never came from the same donor.

The junction had 21 bases not matched to a gene; V was cut back by 4 bases and J by 5 bases. The length of the CDR3 is 19 residues. Germline values: CDR1 SGHRS, CDR2 YFSETQ. Naive and memory CD4+ T cells were cultured with CEF, then survey-sequenced. The data were produced by immunoSEQ multiplex PCR, yet TCRdb's version contains in-frame clones alone and is incomplete. Among about 36,000 clones listed, roughly 80% were seen once. Sequencing was carried out using naive CD4+ T cells from PBMCs, cultured in vitro. As for subset: naive CD4+ T cells isolated by negative enrichment. The TCR sequence derives from an adult with COVID-19. The V gene is TRBV5-1, the J gene TRBJ2-7; 10 nucleotides line up with TRBD2. The CDR3 region is CASSPPRVAGGGLVNEQYF. The CDR3 bases are TGCGCCAGCAGCCCTCCTAGGGTAGCGGGAGGCGGACTAGTCAACGAGCAGTACTTC.